The subject of this entry is one T cell receptor (beta chain). Data came from immunoSEQ multiplex PCR; TCRdb stores just in-frame clones and leaves some out. The sample includes under 75,000 clones, 79% of them seen just once. This sample stems from a study of blood T cell repertoires in COVID-19. About the research overall: PBMCs, B-cell-depleted T cells, or T cells provided the cDNA or gDNA that made up the material.

This clonotype originated in a woman aged 60-75 years with acute or convalescent COVID-19. The source material was peripheral blood.

This chain's CDR3 is CASSPGTGKETQYF. CDR3 coding DNA: TGTGCCAGCAGCCCCGGGACAGGGAAGGAGACCCAGTACTTC. The rearrangement links TRBV5-8 to TRBJ2-5, with TRBD1 matching over 9 bases. CDR3 length: 14 amino acids. V shed 4 bases, J shed 5 bases, and the junction held 6 bases outside the gene matches. Germline loops: CDR1 SGHTS, CDR2 YDEGEE.